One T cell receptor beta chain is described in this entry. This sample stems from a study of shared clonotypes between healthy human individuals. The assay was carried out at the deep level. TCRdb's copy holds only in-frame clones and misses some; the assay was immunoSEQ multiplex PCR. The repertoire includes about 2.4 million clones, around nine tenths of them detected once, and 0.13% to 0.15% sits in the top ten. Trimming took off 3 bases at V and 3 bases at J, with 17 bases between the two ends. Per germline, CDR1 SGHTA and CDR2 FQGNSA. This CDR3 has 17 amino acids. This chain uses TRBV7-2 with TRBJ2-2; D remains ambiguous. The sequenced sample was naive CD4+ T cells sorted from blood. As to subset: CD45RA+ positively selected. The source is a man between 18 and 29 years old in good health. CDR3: CASSFSVPWAYTGELFF. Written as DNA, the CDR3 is TGTGCCAGCAGCTTTTCCGTTCCTTGGGCATACACCGGGGAGCTGTTTTTT.